This TCR beta chain was found in a study of T-cell memory formation after mild COVID-19. General study points: There were some responding clones in pre-infection memory, which suggested that cross-reactive memory had joined. Largely, contracting CD4+ clones fell within CM and EM, and contracting CD8+ clones within EMRA.

With constant-segment primers, 5'RACE yielded cDNA libraries of TCR alpha and TCR beta that carried sample barcodes and UMIs. TCRdb itself ran the 5' RACE reads through MiXCR, one entry per CDR3 protein. The repertoire holds 120,000 to 150,000 distinct CDR3 sequences, 11% to 15% seen once, with approximately 30% in the top ten. The germline CDR1 and CDR2 sequences are SEHNR and FQNEAQ (reference sequence). The V gene lost 7 bases and the J gene lost 3 bases, with 13 bases spanning the gap. CDR3 length: 13 amino acids. This clonotype was observed a handful of times. Its antigen is unknown. Sequencing was carried out using PBMCs or a T cell subset sorted from them (not recorded which). The gene calls are TRBV7-9 and TRBJ2-7, with unresolved D. The receptor comes from an adult woman who had mild COVID-19 (a few samples of this study predate the infection). Cell type and time point are not known. DNA of the CDR3: TGTGCCAGCACGAGGATTGAGGACTACGAGCAGTACTTC. Residues: CASTRIEDYEQYF.